This note documents a single T cell receptor beta chain sequence. What it binds is unknown. Using its own MiXCR run on the 5' RACE reads, TCRdb lists one record per CDR3 protein. This table has 200,000 to 300,000 distinct CDR3 sequences, 7.5% appearing once. This CDR3 has 14 amino acids. Germline assignment: CDR1 MDHEN and CDR2 SYDVKM. The germline V and J ends were trimmed by 2 bases and 7 bases, with 12 bases remaining between them. The sample belongs to a study of identical twins. Whole-study findings and limits: Surplus twin overlap in beta out-of-frame sequences was less pronounced.

This sample was shared with a second study, whose subject was yellow fever vaccine responses in identical twins.

The source of this sequence is a woman younger than 30 in good health. This chain joins TRBV28 and TRBJ2-1; D uncertain. The sample was CD8+ T cells sorted from blood. CDR3: CASSLGLSGNEQFF. As DNA, the CDR3 is TGTGCCAGCAGTTTAGGTCTATCGGGTAATGAGCAGTTCTTC.